This entry lists 21 T cell receptor beta chains sequenced from one sample in a study of vaccination and CD4 T cells after COVID-19. Treatment meaning: roughly 11-day PBMC culture with coronavirus spike peptide pools or control peptides (ViraFEST assay). The antigens of these receptors remain unknown. Sequencing of the DNA from cultured CD4+ T cells was carried out with the Oncomine TCR Beta short-read assay. TCRdb reprocessed the PCR reads with MiXCR, giving one entry per CDR3 protein. This table has fewer than 15,000 distinct CDR3 sequences, under 50% appearing once. Sequenced input: CD4+ T cells from blood, cultured in vitro. The receptors come from a human donor who had recovered from COVID-19.

The V and J genes are TRBV5-4 and TRBJ2-2, with 16 bases identical to TRBD2. Losses at the gene ends were 4 bases for V and 2 bases for J; bases not matched to a gene: 5. The CDR3 is 18 residues long. Germline V gene data show CDR1 as SGHNT and CDR2 as YYREEE (reference sequence). The DNA of the CDR3 is TGTGCCAGCAGCAGGGGACTAGCGGGAGGGCCTAACACCGGGGAGCTGTTTTTT. Encoded protein: CASSRGLAGGPNTGELFF.

On this clonotype itself: A much larger clonotype is one base distant, so this may be a read error. The genes are TRBV19 and TRBJ1-2, with D perhaps TRBD1 (5 bases). Looked up from germline, CDR1 is LNHDA and CDR2 is SQIVND (reference sequence). The CDR3 loop spans 13 amino acids. In DNA, the CDR3 is TGTGTCAGTACCCCAGGGCTCAACTATGGCTACACCTTC. Amino acids: CVSTPGLNYGYTF.

This rearrangement joins TRBV30 to TRBJ2-3, with 11 bases identical to TRBD1. The CDR3 is 15 amino acids. Germline loops: CDR1 GTSNPN, CDR2 SVGIG (reference sequence). Trimming took 4 bases from V and 3 from J; bases not matched to a gene: 6. CDR3 loop: CAWTVGQGGTDTQYF. The CDR3 nucleotides are TGTGCCTGGACTGTGGGACAGGGGGGAACAGATACGCAGTATTTT.

This chain joins TRBV12-3 or TRBV12-4 and TRBJ2-3; D gene uncertain. CDR3 size: 17 residues. V gave up 2 bases and J gave up 1 base, with 16 bases separating them. CDR3 sequence reads: CASSLNPGPEGTDTQYF. The CDR3 DNA reads as TGTGCCAGCAGTTTAAACCCCGGCCCGGAAGGCACAGATACGCAGTATTTT.

V is TRBV15 and J is TRBJ2-5; D uncertain. In germline, CDR1 is LNHNV, CDR2 YYDKDF (reference sequence). This CDR3 is built from 14 residues. The V end lost 3 bases, the J end lost 2 bases, and 10 bases lay between the germline ends. CDR3 residues: CATSSRLGQETQYF. In nucleotides, the CDR3 is TGTGCCACCAGCAGCCGACTTGGGCAAGAGACCCAGTACTTC. The full variable domain, its missing parts supplied by reference TRBV15 and TRBJ2-5, is DAMVIQNPRYQVTQFGKPVTLSCSQTLNHNVMYWYQQKSSQAPKLLFHYYDKDFNNEADTPDNFQSRRPNTSFCFLDIRSPGLGDTAMYLCATSSRLGQETQYFGPGTRLLVL.

This clonotype has a handful of counts. The V gene is TRBV20-1, the J gene TRBJ2-3; 8 bases map to TRBD2. V lost 1 base to trimming and J lost 0 bases; unmatched junction nucleotides: 9. Germline V gene data show CDR1 as DFQATT and CDR2 as SNEGSKA (reference sequence). CDR3 length equals 17 residues. DNA for the CDR3: TGCAGTGCTAGAGGTTTTCCGCGGGGGGCTAGCACAGATACGCAGTATTTT. Protein sequence: CSARGFPRGASTDTQYF.

The chain is built from TRBV10-3 and TRBJ2-1, with 7 bases lining up with TRBD2. V shed 0 bases and J 4 bases; nucleotides not matched to a gene: 6. Germline loops: CDR1 ENHRY, CDR2 SYGVKD. The CDR3 runs 16 residues. In DNA form, the CDR3 reads TGTGCCATCAGTGAGTCGTTCTCTAGCGGATACAATGAGCAGTTCTTC. Translated, it gives CAISESFSSGYNEQFF.

J is TRBJ2-3 and V is TRBV4-1; 8 positions match TRBD2. CDR3 length: 17 residues. Trimming at V came to 0 bases and at J to 4 bases, leaving 9 bases not matched to a gene. The germline CDR1 and CDR2 sequences are MGHRA and YSYEKL. The DNA of the CDR3 is TGCGCCAGCAGCCAAGATGGTAGGAGCGGGGGCCCAGATACGCAGTATTTT. Translation: CASSQDGRSGGPDTQYF.

The chain combines TRBV18 with TRBJ2-5; D is possibly TRBD2 (6 bases). Germline V gene data show CDR1 as KGHSH and CDR2 as LQKENI. The CDR3 consists of 13 residues. V was cut by 5 bases and J by 5 bases, with 12 bases left in between. Written as DNA, the CDR3 is TGTGCCAGCTCATCGGGAGTCTTCGAGACCCAGTACTTC. Residues: CASSSGVFETQYF.

For the CDR3, the DNA is TGTGCCAGCAGCTTAGAAGGGAGACGGGACGAGCAGTACTTC. Encoded protein: CASSLEGRRDEQYF. This chain connects TRBV7-8 to TRBJ2-7, with D perhaps TRBD2 (5 bases). V was cut by 1 base and J by 5 bases, with 12 bases left in between. CDR3 size: 14 residues. CDR1 SGHVS and CDR2 FQNEAQ come from the germline V gene.

The V and J genes are TRBV24-1 and TRBJ1-2; TRBD1 aligns across 9 bases. V shed 5 bases, J shed 3 bases, and the junction held 15 bases outside the gene matches. The germline gives CDR1 KGHDR, CDR2 SFDVKD. The CDR3 consists of 18 residues. The DNA of the CDR3 is TGTGCCACCAGTGGGATGGGACAGGGTCAATTCGGGGACTATGGCTACACCTTC. It translates to CATSGMGQGQFGDYGYTF.

This clonotype has a single count. One junction end disagrees with the germline gene, perhaps due to a read error. The CDR3 region is CSATRRTGPFLF. CDR3 DNA sequence: TGCAGTGCTACCCGAAGGACAGGGCCTTTCCTGTTC. The chain is built from TRBV20-1 and TRBJ2-7, with TRBD1 matching over 8 bases. CDR3 size: 12 residues. The germline CDR1 and CDR2 sequences are DFQATT and SNEGSKA (reference sequence).

This clonotype is medium-sized by share. This chain joins TRBV7-3 and TRBJ2-1; 9 nucleotides match TRBD2. This CDR3 spans 13 amino acids. Trimming at V came to 2 bases and at J to 8 bases, leaving 1 base not matched to a gene. Germline CDR1 reads SGHTA; CDR2 reads FQGTGA. CDR3 protein: CASSLRTSDEQFF. For the CDR3, the DNA is TGTGCCAGCAGCTTACGGACTAGCGATGAGCAGTTCTTC. Combining the CDR3 with reference TRBV7-3 and TRBJ2-1 gives the whole variable domain GAGVSQTPSNKVTEKGKYVELRCDPISGHTALYWYRQSLGQGPEFLIYFQGTGAADDSGLPNDRFFAVRPEGSVSTLKIQRTERGDSAVYLCASSLRTSDEQFFGPGTRLTVL.

The table lists this clonotype with a few counts. This rearrangement joins TRBV12-3 or TRBV12-4 to TRBJ1-6; possibly TRBD1 for D (5 bases). CDR3 length: 14 residues. V was cut by 7 bases and J by 8 bases, with 15 bases left in between. Written as DNA, the CDR3 is TGTGCCAGCACCCCTGGGGGTTGGGATTCACCCCTCCACTTT. Its protein is CASTPGGWDSPLHF.

Only a few counts were recorded for this clonotype. The chain links TRBV7-9 to TRBJ1-1; D is possibly TRBD1 (5 bases). Germline V gene sequence: CDR1 SEHNR, CDR2 FQNEAQ (reference sequence). This CDR3 is 14 amino acids long. The V gene lost 5 bases and the J gene lost 6 bases, with 16 bases spanning the gap. This CDR3 reads CASSRGGVIAEAFF. The CDR3 DNA is TGTGCCAGCAGCCGCGGGGGAGTGATTGCTGAAGCTTTCTTT.

The sample holds a few counts of this clonotype. The V call is TRBV15, the J call TRBJ2-1, with 10 positions matching TRBD2. This CDR3 region has 16 residues. J lost 2 bases, V lost 5 bases, and 6 bases had no gene match. Germline V CDR1 and CDR2: LNHNV, YYDKDF (reference sequence). The CDR3 DNA follows: TGTGCCACCAGCCAGGGACTAGCGCGACCCTACAATGAGCAGTTCTTC. This translates into CATSQGLARPYNEQFF.

This chain uses TRBV27 with TRBJ2-2; 7 bases map to TRBD1. This CDR3 comprises 14 residues. Germline lookup yields CDR1 MNHEY and CDR2 SMNVEV (reference sequence). The V gene end was trimmed by 8 bases and the J gene end by 1 base; junction bases not matched to a gene: 4. This CDR3 reads CASRQGQNTGELFF. DNA for the CDR3: TGTGCCAGCCGACAGGGACAGAACACCGGGGAGCTGTTTTTT.

This clonotype showed up just a few times. The V gene is TRBV24-1, the J gene TRBJ2-3, with D tentatively TRBD2 (6 bases). This CDR3 comprises 16 residues. Germline V gene data show CDR1 as KGHDR and CDR2 as SFDVKD. V gave up 5 bases and J gave up 4 bases, with 18 bases separating them. The CDR3 sequence: CATSAPEGRVADTQYF. The CDR3 nucleotides are TGTGCCACCAGTGCCCCGGAGGGCAGGGTTGCAGATACGCAGTATTTT.

V and J are TRBV12-3 or TRBV12-4 and TRBJ1-2, with 10 bases aligning to TRBD1. Trimming at V came to 10 bases and at J to 4 bases, leaving 12 bases not matched to a gene. CDR3 length: 15 amino acids. This chain's CDR3 is CAISRYGTGVYGYTF. CDR3 in DNA: TGTGCCATCTCACGTTACGGGACAGGGGTCTATGGCTACACCTTC.

This clonotype was seen more than once but under ten times. The chain recombines TRBV7-8 with TRBJ2-1, with a tentative D call TRBD2 (6 bases). Trimming stripped 7 bases from V and 5 bases from J, with 15 bases between. Germline V CDR1 and CDR2: SGHVS, FQNEAQ. The CDR3 runs to 14 residues. CDR3 sequence reads: CASTNAGSNNEQFF. As DNA, the CDR3 is TGTGCCAGCACAAATGCGGGGTCTAACAATGAGCAGTTCTTC.

The chain is built from TRBV30 and TRBJ2-5, with 10 bases aligning to TRBD2. The trim removed 2 bases at V and 2 bases at J, leaving 8 bases unmatched. This CDR3 is built from 16 residues. From germline, CDR1 is GTSNPN and CDR2 SVGIG (reference sequence). CDR3 residues: CAWSFSGRTIQETQYF. In DNA form, the CDR3 reads TGTGCCTGGAGTTTTAGCGGGAGGACTATTCAAGAGACCCAGTACTTC.